This entry is about one T cell receptor (beta chain). Its antigen remains unknown. Naive CD8 cells, CD45RO-negative and positively selected for CCR7, excluded terminally differentiated effector memory CD45RA+ cells. Only in-frame clones appear in the TCRdb table, and some are missing; sequencing was by immunoSEQ multiplex PCR. The repertoire holds about 600,000 clones, with roughly 98% as singletons. The CDR3 consists of 12 residues. Trimming cost V 11 bases and J 5 bases, with 15 bases left between them. Looked up from germline, CDR1 is KGHSH and CDR2 is LQKENI. The sample comes from a study of shared clonotypes between healthy human individuals. At the level of the study: Three CD4 naive, three CD4 memory, two CD8 naive and one CD8 memory plate were used per donor.

Overall study findings and caveats: Sorted-subset samples were not fully sequenced, rarefaction indicated.

The chain is built from TRBV18 and TRBJ1-2; D may be TRBD1 (5 bases). The specimen was naive CD8+ T cells sorted from blood. The receptor was derived from a man aged 30 to 45 in good health. CDR3 in amino acids: CAVDGTAYGYTF. CDR3 nucleotide sequence: TGTGCCGTAGACGGGACTGCATATGGCTACACCTTC.